One sample yielded the 32 T cell receptor beta chains listed below, sequenced in a study of early T cells in non-severe SARS-CoV-2 infection (dated by TCRdb to the early 2020s). Library generation was performed with 5' RACE. Sequencing took place on a NextSeq 500. TCRdb handled the public reads itself, with Q25 trimming in fastp and clone calling in MiXCR, and kept productive beta chains. Entries are consolidated by CDR3 protein sequence, retaining the most common genes and DNA. In this sample the table shows roughly 30,000 distinct CDR3 sequences, around 5.3% of which occur a single time. Approximately 2.4% of the sample lies in the top ten. The sample comprised whole blood. The receptors here all came from an adult who was a healthcare worker with PCR-confirmed SARS-CoV-2 infection or an uninfected control (not recorded which).

The sample holds many counts of this clonotype. The chain has TRBV29-1 and TRBJ2-3, with 11 bases identical to TRBD2. CDR3 length: 16 amino acids. CDR1 and CDR2 (germline): SQVTM, ANQGSEA. J gave up 4 bases and V 6 bases, and 12 bases lay outside the gene matches. CDR3 sequence reads: CSVAGTSGPDPDTQYF. CDR3 DNA sequence: TGCAGCGTCGCCGGGACTAGCGGACCCGACCCAGATACGCAGTATTTT.

The J gene is TRBJ2-1, the V gene TRBV7-9; D may be TRBD1 (6 bases). V was cut by 0 bases and J by 4 bases, with 13 bases left in between. This CDR3 has 16 amino acids. Germline CDR1 reads SEHNR; CDR2 reads FQNEAQ (reference sequence). The CDR3 nucleotides read TGTGCCAGCAGCTTAGCATCCTGGACAGCGTACAATGAGCAGTTCTTC. As protein: CASSLASWTAYNEQFF.

In this sample, this clonotype turned up many times. This chain links TRBV29-1 with TRBJ2-1; 13 nucleotides match TRBD2. Germline CDR1 and CDR2: SQVTM and ANQGSEA. J was trimmed by 7 bases and V by 6 bases; bases with no gene match: 3. This CDR3 contains 13 residues. Written as DNA, the CDR3 is TGCAGCGTGACTAGCGGGAGGTCGAATGAGCAGTTCTTC. This encodes CSVTSGRSNEQFF.

There are many counts of this clonotype. The chain employs TRBV20-1 and TRBJ1-2; 9 nucleotides agree with TRBD1. CDR3 length: 13 amino acids. Germline loops: CDR1 DFQATT, CDR2 SNEGSKA (reference sequence). Trimming at V came to 5 bases and at J to 7 bases, leaving 8 bases not matched to a gene. The CDR3 DNA sequence: TGCAGTGCTTGGGACAGGGCTCAGTCTGGCTACACCTTC. Residues: CSAWDRAQSGYTF.

This sequence joins TRBV7-2 and TRBJ2-1; D not resolved. The germline gives CDR1 SGHTA, CDR2 FQGNSA. This CDR3 contains 15 residues. V lost 5 bases and J lost 4, with 15 bases in between. CDR3 sequence reads: CASSIYPAFYNEQFF. CDR3 nucleotide sequence: TGTGCCAGCAGCATCTACCCCGCCTTTTACAATGAGCAGTTCTTC.

The CDR3 DNA reads as TGTGCCAGCAGCACTGGACAGGGGCTTGGCAATTCACCCCTCCACTTT. Its translation: CASSTGQGLGNSPLHF. The rearrangement joins TRBV7-9 to TRBJ1-6, with 9 bases that match TRBD1. Germline lookup yields CDR1 SEHNR and CDR2 FQNEAQ (reference sequence). V shed 5 bases, J shed 7 bases, and the junction held 9 bases outside the gene matches. The CDR3 is 16 amino acids.

This clonotype showed up many times. The V call is TRBV11-2, the J call TRBJ2-7; 11 bases map to TRBD2. J lost 0 bases, V lost 2 bases, and 6 bases had no gene match. The CDR3 consists of 17 residues. The germline V gene has CDR1 SGHAT and CDR2 FQNNGV. DNA for the CDR3: TGTGCCAGCAGCTTACTAGGGGGGACTAGCGGCTCCTACGAGCAGTACTTC. The encoded protein is CASSLLGGTSGSYEQYF.

In this sample, this clonotype turned up a few times. The chain carries TRBV7-6 and TRBJ1-1; D gene unclear. There are 14 residues in the CDR3. Germline CDR1 is SGHVS and CDR2 is FNYEAQ. V was clipped by 5 bases and J by 0 bases, with 10 bases between them. CDR3 coding DNA: TGTGCCAGCAGCCAAGATCAAGTGAACACTGAAGCTTTCTTT. It specifies CASSQDQVNTEAFF.

The chain carries TRBV12-3 or TRBV12-4 and TRBJ2-1, with no clear D. The length of the CDR3 is 14 residues. The V gene lost 1 base and the J gene lost 2 bases, with 6 bases spanning the gap. This CDR3 is CASSLGSTYNEQFF. The CDR3 nucleotides read TGTGCCAGCAGTTTAGGAAGCACCTACAATGAGCAGTTCTTC.

This clonotype has more than one count but fewer than ten. The genes are TRBV12-5 and TRBJ1-5; 7 bases are a match to TRBD1. CDR1 and CDR2 (germline): LGHNT, FRNRAP. This CDR3 region has 16 residues. Trimming took 2 bases from V and 0 from J; bases not matched to a gene: 4. In nucleotides, the CDR3 is TGTGCTAGTGGTTTGAGAACAGGGGTTAGCAATCAGCCCCAGCATTTT. As protein: CASGLRTGVSNQPQHF.

A few counts support this clonotype. V and J are TRBV28 and TRBJ1-1, with 11 bases identical to TRBD1. Germline CDR1 MDHEN, CDR2 SYDVKM. Trimming removed 1 base from V and 2 bases from J; junction bases left unmatched: 9. CDR3 length: 18 residues. CDR3 coding DNA: TGTGCCAGCAGTTTATTATCGGGACAGGGGGATCGAAACACTGAAGCTTTCTTT. Translating gives CASSLLSGQGDRNTEAFF.

The gene calls are TRBV12-3 or TRBV12-4 and TRBJ1-6; D unclear. The CDR3 runs 14 residues. V lost 3 bases to trimming and J lost 2 bases, with 5 bases between them. CDR3 protein: CASSFGAYNSPLHF. The CDR3 DNA reads as TGTGCCAGCAGTTTCGGGGCCTATAATTCACCCCTCCACTTT.

This clonotype was seen at least ten times. This chain uses TRBV2 with TRBJ1-1; D is possibly TRBD1 (6 bases). The CDR3 spans 14 residues. V was cut by 6 bases and J by 4 bases, with 15 bases left in between. Germline V gene lookup returns CDR1 SNHLY and CDR2 FYNNEI. CDR3 protein: CASRGTGMSTEAFF. CDR3 coding DNA: TGTGCCAGCAGGGGAACAGGGATGAGCACTGAAGCTTTCTTT.

At least ten counts were recorded for this clonotype. The chain recombines TRBV20-1 with TRBJ1-2; D remains ambiguous. Germline CDR1 is DFQATT and CDR2 is SNEGSKA (reference sequence). The V end lost 6 bases, the J end lost 2 bases, and 10 bases lay between the germline ends. The CDR3 spans 12 residues. Written as DNA, the CDR3 is TGCAGTGCCTCATCAGGCAACTATGGCTACACCTTC. Residues: CSASSGNYGYTF.

The chain is built from TRBV29-1 and TRBJ2-1; the D call may be TRBD1 or TRBD2 (5 bases each). This CDR3 comprises 14 residues. The germline V and J ends were trimmed by 4 bases and 3 bases, with 13 bases remaining between them. The germline V gene has CDR1 SQVTM and CDR2 ANQGSEA. In nucleotides, the CDR3 is TGCAGCGTTGCCTGGGGCGGGCTCTACAATGAGCAGTTCTTC. It specifies CSVAWGGLYNEQFF.

V gene TRBV10-3 combines with J gene TRBJ1-5; 12 positions agree with TRBD1. V dropped 8 bases and J dropped 5; count of bases not matched to a gene: 4. This CDR3 is 14 amino acids long. Germline V lookup: CDR1 ENHRY, CDR2 SYGVKD. CDR3 coding DNA: TGTGCCATCCGGGGGACAGGGGGCGATCAGCCCCAGCATTTT. It encodes CAIRGTGGDQPQHF.

This clonotype has at least ten counts. The J gene is TRBJ2-7, the V gene TRBV6-6; D is possibly TRBD1 (6 bases). The germline gives CDR1 MNHNY, CDR2 SVGAGI (reference sequence). This CDR3 is 16 amino acids long. V was clipped by 4 bases and J by 3 bases, with 19 bases between them. CDR3 sequence: CASSSQQGSGYYEQYF. CDR3 sequence (DNA): TGTGCCAGCAGTTCCCAACAGGGTTCGGGCTACTACGAGCAGTACTTC.

This clonotype occurred a few times. This sequence joins TRBV27 and TRBJ2-7; maybe TRBD1 (6 bases). Germline V CDR1 and CDR2: MNHEY, SMNVEV (reference sequence). This CDR3 comprises 15 residues. Trimming cost V 6 bases and J 2 bases, with 17 bases left between them. The CDR3 nucleotides are TGTGCCAGCAGACCTACAGGGTCCTTGACCTACGAGCAGTACTTC. Residues: CASRPTGSLTYEQYF.

This clonotype was recorded many times. This chain joins TRBV30 and TRBJ1-1; weak D call: TRBD1 (5 bases). Germline assignment: CDR1 GTSNPN and CDR2 SVGIG (reference sequence). Trimming removed 0 bases at V and 6 bases at J, with 11 bases between. The CDR3 consists of 13 residues. Written as DNA, the CDR3 is TGTGCCTGGAGTGTTTCAGGGAAGGCTGAAGCTTTCTTT. This gives the protein CAWSVSGKAEAFF.

The rearrangement uses TRBV7-9 and TRBJ2-3; TRBD2 aligns across 8 bases. Germline V gene lookup returns CDR1 SEHNR and CDR2 FQNEAQ (reference sequence). This CDR3 spans 16 amino acids. V dropped 6 bases and J dropped 4; count of bases not matched to a gene: 12. Here the CDR3 reads CASRSTFSGIPDTQYF. As DNA, the CDR3 is TGTGCCAGCAGGTCCACGTTTAGCGGGATCCCAGATACGCAGTATTTT.

This clonotype was found many times. The J gene is TRBJ2-2, the V gene TRBV3-1; D not resolved. V lost 0 bases and J 4 bases, leaving 12 bases between the germline ends. Germline-derived CDR1 and CDR2 are LGHDT and YNNKEL (reference sequence). The length of the CDR3 is 16 residues. The CDR3 sequence is CASSQDLTGATGELFF. The CDR3 nucleotides read TGTGCCAGCAGCCAAGATTTGACGGGTGCCACCGGGGAGCTGTTTTTT.

This clonotype has ten or more counts. The chain combines TRBV6-1 with TRBJ2-1; D may match TRBD1 or TRBD2 (5 bases each). Deletions cut 7 bases from V and 6 bases from J, with 13 bases between. Germline V gene data show CDR1 as MNHNS and CDR2 as SASEGT. The CDR3 is made up of 13 amino acids. The CDR3: CASIRGLINEQFF. The CDR3 bases are TGTGCCAGCATTCGGGGCCTAATCAATGAGCAGTTCTTC.

This clonotype appeared many times. V gene TRBV7-6 combines with J gene TRBJ2-1, with D possibly being TRBD1 or TRBD2 (5 bases each). Per germline, CDR1 SGHVS and CDR2 FNYEAQ. The ends were cut back, 1 base at V and 2 bases at J, with 18 bases in the middle. The CDR3 is 18 amino acids. Here the CDR3 reads CASSLVKSGPIPYNEQFF. The CDR3 DNA reads TGTGCCAGCAGCTTAGTCAAATCGGGACCCATCCCCTACAATGAGCAGTTCTTC. The complete variable domain, with remaining parts taken from reference TRBV7-6 and TRBJ2-1, reads GAGVSQSPRYKVTKRGQDVALRCDPISGHVSLYWYRQALGQGPEFLTYFNYEAQQDKSGLPNDRFSAERPEGSISTLTIQRTEQRDSAMYRCASSLVKSGPIPYNEQFFGPGTRLTVL.

This chain links TRBV19 with TRBJ2-1; D ambiguous. Per germline, CDR1 LNHDA and CDR2 SQIVND (reference sequence). This CDR3 comprises 14 residues. Trimming pared 3 bases from V and 3 bases from J, leaving 9 bases between. The DNA of the CDR3 is TGTGCCAGTAGTATCTTCGACGGCTACAATGAGCAGTTCTTC. It encodes CASSIFDGYNEQFF.

As DNA, the CDR3 is TGTGCCAGCGGGTGGACTGAAGCTTTCTTT. This translates into CASGWTEAFF. V usage is TRBV5-8 and J usage is TRBJ1-1; unclear D gene. The CDR3 covers 10 residues. Germline CDR1 is SGHTS and CDR2 is YDEGEE. V lost 7 bases and J lost 5, with 6 bases in between. The full variable domain, its missing parts supplied by reference TRBV5-8 and TRBJ1-1, is EAGVTQSPTHLIKTRGQQATLRCSPISGHTSVYWYQQALGLGLQFLLWYDEGEERNRGNFPPRFSGRQFPNYSSELNVNALELEDSALYLCASGWTEAFFGQGTRLTVV.

This clonotype has only a few counts. This chain joins TRBV18 and TRBJ1-1, with a weak D call TRBD1 (5 bases). Germline CDR1 is KGHSH and CDR2 is LQKENI. The CDR3 runs to 12 residues. Trimming shortened V by 5 bases and J by 5 bases, and 9 bases separated the two germline ends. The CDR3 sequence: CASSGGGTEAFF. Written as DNA, the CDR3 is TGTGCCAGCTCAGGCGGGGGGACTGAAGCTTTCTTT.

This clonotype was counted a few times. The chain recombines TRBV12-3 or TRBV12-4 with TRBJ1-6; TRBD1 aligns across 9 bases. This CDR3 is 15 amino acids long. With V trimmed by 6 bases and J by 7 bases, 7 bases remained unmatched. CDR3 sequence: CASRPGQGNNSPLHF. Here the CDR3 DNA reads TGTGCCAGCAGGCCGGGACAGGGAAACAATTCACCCCTCCACTTT.

This clonotype was seen ten or more times. The chain combines TRBV18 with TRBJ2-1; 8 bases are a match to TRBD2. Per the germline V gene, CDR1 is KGHSH and CDR2 is LQKENI. The CDR3 covers 16 residues. With V trimmed by 6 bases and J by 7 bases, 14 bases remained unmatched. In DNA, the CDR3 is TGTGCCAGCTCTTCCGGGGGACTAGTTTTATATAATGAGCAGTTCTTC. This encodes CASSSGGLVLYNEQFF.

At least ten counts were recorded for this clonotype. V usage is TRBV12-3 or TRBV12-4 and J usage is TRBJ2-2; D ambiguous. The CDR3 spans 15 residues. Trimming pared 8 bases from V and 5 bases from J, leaving 18 bases between. CDR3 loop: CASVLGNELTGELFF. The CDR3, as DNA: TGTGCCAGCGTACTGGGGAACGAGTTAACCGGGGAGCTGTTTTTT.

This clonotype was seen ten or more times. V and J are TRBV28 and TRBJ1-1; 8 bases match TRBD1. The V gene's germline CDR1 is MDHEN and CDR2 SYDVKM. V lost 2 bases, J lost 4 bases, and 3 bases stayed unmatched. This CDR3 spans 14 amino acids. CDR3 coding DNA: TGTGCCAGCAGTTTAAATACAGGGGGCACTGAAGCTTTCTTT. This sequence encodes CASSLNTGGTEAFF.

The sample holds many counts of this clonotype. The V and J genes are TRBV6-5 and TRBJ2-7; possible D gene TRBD1, 7 bases. V gave up 6 bases and J gave up 6 bases, with 12 bases separating them. CDR3 length: 12 amino acids. Germline V gene data show CDR1 as MNHEY and CDR2 as SVGAGI. The CDR3 is CASRGGGSEQYF. The CDR3 DNA reads as TGTGCCAGCAGAGGAGGGGGCAGCGAGCAGTACTTC.

To note about this clonotype: One base away lies a much larger clone, so this may be a sequencing read error. This chain connects TRBV5-1 to TRBJ2-5; TRBD1 agrees at 8 bases. This CDR3 comprises 14 residues. Looked up from germline, CDR1 is SGHRS and CDR2 is YFSETQ. The CDR3 reads CASSPTGATETPYF. DNA of the CDR3: TGCGCCAGCAGCCCGACAGGGGCCACGGAGACCCCGTACTTC.